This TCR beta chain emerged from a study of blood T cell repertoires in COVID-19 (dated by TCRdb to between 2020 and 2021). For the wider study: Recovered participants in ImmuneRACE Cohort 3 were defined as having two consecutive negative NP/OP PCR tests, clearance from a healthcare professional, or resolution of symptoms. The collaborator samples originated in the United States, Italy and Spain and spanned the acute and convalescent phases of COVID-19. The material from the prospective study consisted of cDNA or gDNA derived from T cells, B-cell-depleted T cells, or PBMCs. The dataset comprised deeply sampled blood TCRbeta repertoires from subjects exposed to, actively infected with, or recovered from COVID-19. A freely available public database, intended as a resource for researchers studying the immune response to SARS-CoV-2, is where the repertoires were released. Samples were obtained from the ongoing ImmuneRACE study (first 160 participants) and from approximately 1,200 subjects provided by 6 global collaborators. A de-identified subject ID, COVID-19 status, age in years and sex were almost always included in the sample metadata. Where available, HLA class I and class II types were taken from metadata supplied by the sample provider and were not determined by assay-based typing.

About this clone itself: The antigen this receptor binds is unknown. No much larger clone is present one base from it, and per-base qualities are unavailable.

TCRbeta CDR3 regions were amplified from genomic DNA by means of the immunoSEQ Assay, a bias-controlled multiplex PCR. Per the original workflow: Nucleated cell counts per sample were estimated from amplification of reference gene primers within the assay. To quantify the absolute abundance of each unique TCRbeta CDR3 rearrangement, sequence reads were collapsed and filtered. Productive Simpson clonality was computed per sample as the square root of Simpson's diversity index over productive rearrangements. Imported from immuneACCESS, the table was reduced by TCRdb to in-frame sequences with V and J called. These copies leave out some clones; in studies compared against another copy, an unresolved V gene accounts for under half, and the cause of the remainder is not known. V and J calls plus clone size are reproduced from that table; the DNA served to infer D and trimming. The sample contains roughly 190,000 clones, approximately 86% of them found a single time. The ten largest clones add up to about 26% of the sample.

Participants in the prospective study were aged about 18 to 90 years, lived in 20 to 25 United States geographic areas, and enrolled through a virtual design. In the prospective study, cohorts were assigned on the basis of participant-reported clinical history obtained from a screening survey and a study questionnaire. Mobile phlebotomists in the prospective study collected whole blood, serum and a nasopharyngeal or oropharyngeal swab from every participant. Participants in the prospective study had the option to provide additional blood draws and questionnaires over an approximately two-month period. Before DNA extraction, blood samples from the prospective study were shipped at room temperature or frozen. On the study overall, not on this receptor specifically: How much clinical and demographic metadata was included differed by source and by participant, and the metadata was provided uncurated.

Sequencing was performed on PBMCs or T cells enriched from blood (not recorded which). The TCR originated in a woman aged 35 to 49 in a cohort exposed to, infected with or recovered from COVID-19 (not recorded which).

The DNA sequence reads TGTGCCAGCAGCCCTCGGACAGGGGACCGTGGGACCTTC. Translated, it reads CASSPRTGDRGTF. This receptor chain uses TRBV4-2 and TRBJ1-2; 9 bases in the middle match TRBD1. The CDR3 numbers 13 residues from cysteine through phenylalanine. The entry retains the CDR3 DNA only, 39 bases that are in frame from base 1. The germline V gene specifies LGHNA as CDR1 and YNFKEQ as CDR2. V ends up 4 bases short and J 14 bases short, with an unmatched junction base count of 11.